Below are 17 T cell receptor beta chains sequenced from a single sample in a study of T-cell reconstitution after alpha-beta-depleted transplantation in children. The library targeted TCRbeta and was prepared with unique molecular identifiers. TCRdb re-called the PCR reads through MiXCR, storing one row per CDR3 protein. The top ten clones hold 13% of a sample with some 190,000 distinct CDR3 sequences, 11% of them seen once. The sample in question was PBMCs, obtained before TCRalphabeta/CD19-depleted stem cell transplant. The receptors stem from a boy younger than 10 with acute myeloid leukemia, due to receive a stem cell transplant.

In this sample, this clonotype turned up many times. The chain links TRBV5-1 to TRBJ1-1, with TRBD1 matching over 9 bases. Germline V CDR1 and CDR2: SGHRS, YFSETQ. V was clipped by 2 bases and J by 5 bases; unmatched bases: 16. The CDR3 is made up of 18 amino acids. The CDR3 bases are TGCGCCAGCAGCTTAACCGTGGACCTCTTTGGGACAGGGACTGAAGCTTTCTTT. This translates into CASSLTVDLFGTGTEAFF. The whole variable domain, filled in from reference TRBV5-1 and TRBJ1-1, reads KAGVTQTPRYLIKTRGQQVTLSCSPISGHRSVSWYQQTPGQGLQFLFEYFSETQRNKGNFPGRFSGRQFSNSRSEMNVSTLELGDSALYLCASSLTVDLFGTGTEAFFGQGTRLTVV.

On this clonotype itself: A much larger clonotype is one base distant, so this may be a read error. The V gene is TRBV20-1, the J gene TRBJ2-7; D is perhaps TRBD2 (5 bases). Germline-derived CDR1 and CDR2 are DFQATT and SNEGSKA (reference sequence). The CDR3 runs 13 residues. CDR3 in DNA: TGCAGTGCTAGTGCGGCTAGCTCCTACAAGCAGTACTTC. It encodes CSASAASSYKQYF.

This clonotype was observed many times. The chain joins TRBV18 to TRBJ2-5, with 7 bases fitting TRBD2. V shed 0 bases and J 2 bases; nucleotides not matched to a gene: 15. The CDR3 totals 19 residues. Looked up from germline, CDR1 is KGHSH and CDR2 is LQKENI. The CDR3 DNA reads TGTGCCAGCTCACCACCGGCATACAGCGGGGCTTGGGGTCAAGAGACCCAGTACTTC. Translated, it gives CASSPPAYSGAWGQETQYF.

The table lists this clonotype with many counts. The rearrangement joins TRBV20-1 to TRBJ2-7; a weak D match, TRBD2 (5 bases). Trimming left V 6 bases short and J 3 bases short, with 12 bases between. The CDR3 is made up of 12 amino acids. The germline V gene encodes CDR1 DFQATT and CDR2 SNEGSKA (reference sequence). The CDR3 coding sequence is TGCAGTGCCCCCATCGAGGGCTACGAGCAGTACTTC. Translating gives CSAPIEGYEQYF.

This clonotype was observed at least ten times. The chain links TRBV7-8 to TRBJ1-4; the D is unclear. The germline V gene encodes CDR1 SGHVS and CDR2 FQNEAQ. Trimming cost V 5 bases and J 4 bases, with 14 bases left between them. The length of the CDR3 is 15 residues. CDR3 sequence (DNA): TGTGCCAGCAGCGCCGGGCGGACGGTTAATGAAAAACTGTTTTTT. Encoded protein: CASSAGRTVNEKLFF.

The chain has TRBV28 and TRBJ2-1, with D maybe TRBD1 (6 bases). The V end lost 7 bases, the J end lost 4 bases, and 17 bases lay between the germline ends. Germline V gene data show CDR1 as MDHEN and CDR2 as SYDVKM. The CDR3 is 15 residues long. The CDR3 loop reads CASTGYRESYNEQFF. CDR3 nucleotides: TGTGCCAGCACCGGTTACAGGGAAAGTTACAATGAGCAGTTCTTC.

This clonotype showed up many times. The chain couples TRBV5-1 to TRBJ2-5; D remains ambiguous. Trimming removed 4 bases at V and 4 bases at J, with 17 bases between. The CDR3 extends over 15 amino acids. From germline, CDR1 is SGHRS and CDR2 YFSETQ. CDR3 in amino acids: CASSLDPSQAETQYF. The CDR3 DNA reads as TGCGCCAGCAGCCTGGACCCCAGCCAGGCAGAGACCCAGTACTTC.

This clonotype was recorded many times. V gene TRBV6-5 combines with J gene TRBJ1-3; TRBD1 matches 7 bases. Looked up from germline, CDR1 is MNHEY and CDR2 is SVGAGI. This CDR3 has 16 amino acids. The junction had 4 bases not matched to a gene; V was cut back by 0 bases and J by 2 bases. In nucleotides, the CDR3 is TGTGCCAGCAGTTACTCAGGGGGCATGGCTGGAAACACCATATATTTT. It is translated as CASSYSGGMAGNTIYF.

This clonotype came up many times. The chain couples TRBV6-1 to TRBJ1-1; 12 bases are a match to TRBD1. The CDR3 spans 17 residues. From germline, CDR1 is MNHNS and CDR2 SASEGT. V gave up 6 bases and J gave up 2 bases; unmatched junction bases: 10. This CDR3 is CASRAAGTGGKNTEAFF. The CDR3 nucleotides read TGTGCCAGCAGGGCAGCCGGGACAGGGGGCAAAAACACTGAAGCTTTCTTT.

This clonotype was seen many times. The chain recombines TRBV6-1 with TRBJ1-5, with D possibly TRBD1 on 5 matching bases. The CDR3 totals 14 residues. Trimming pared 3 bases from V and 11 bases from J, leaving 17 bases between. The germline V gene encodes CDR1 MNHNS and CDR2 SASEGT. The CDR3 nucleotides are TGTGCCAGCAGTGATCCGGTTACAATCAGGGCCCAGCATTTT. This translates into CASSDPVTIRAQHF.

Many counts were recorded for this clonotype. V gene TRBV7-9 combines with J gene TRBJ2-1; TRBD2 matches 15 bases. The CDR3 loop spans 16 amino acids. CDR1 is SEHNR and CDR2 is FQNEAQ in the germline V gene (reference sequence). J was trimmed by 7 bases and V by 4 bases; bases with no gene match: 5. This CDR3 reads CASSSWTSGGVNEQFF. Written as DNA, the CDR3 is TGTGCCAGCAGCTCCTGGACTAGCGGGGGGGTAAATGAGCAGTTCTTC.

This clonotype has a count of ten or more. The CDR3 is CAISEMEAGEETQYF. CDR3 nucleotides: TGTGCCATCAGTGAGATGGAAGCGGGAGAAGAGACCCAGTACTTC. The chain employs TRBV10-3 and TRBJ2-5; 8 bases map to TRBD2. The CDR3 covers 15 residues. Germline trimming cut 2 bases from V and 3 bases from J; bases unmatched to any gene: 5. In germline, CDR1 is ENHRY, CDR2 SYGVKD.

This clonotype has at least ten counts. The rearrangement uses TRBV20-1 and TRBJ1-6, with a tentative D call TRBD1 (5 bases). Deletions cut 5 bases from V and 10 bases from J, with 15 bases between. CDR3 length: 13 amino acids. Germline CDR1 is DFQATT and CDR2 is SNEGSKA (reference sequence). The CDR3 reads CSALGQDISPLHF. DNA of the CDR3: TGCAGTGCTCTTGGGCAGGACATCTCACCCCTCCACTTT.

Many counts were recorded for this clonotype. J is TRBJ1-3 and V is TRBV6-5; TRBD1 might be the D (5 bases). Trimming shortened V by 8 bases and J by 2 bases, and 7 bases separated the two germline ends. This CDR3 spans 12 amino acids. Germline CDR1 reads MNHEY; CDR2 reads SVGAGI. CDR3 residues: CASLGAGNTIYF. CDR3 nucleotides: TGTGCCAGCCTAGGGGCTGGAAACACCATATATTTT.

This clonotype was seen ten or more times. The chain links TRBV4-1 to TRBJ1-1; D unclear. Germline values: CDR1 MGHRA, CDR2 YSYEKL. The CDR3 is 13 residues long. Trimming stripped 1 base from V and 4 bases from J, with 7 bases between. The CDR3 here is CASSQGIVTEAFF. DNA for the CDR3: TGCGCCAGCAGCCAAGGAATTGTCACTGAAGCTTTCTTT.

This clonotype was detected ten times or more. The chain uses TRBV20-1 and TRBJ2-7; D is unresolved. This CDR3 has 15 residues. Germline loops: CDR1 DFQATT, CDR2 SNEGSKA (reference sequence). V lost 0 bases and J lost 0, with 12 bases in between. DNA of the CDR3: TGCAGTGCTAGAGATCAAACAACCGCCTCCTACGAGCAGTACTTC. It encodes CSARDQTTASYEQYF.

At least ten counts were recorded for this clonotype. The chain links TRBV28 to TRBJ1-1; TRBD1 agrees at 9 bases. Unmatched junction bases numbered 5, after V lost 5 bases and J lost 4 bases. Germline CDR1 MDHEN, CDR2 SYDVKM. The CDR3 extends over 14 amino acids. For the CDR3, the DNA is TGTGCCAGCAGTCACAGGGGGCGGTTCACTGAAGCTTTCTTT. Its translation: CASSHRGRFTEAFF.